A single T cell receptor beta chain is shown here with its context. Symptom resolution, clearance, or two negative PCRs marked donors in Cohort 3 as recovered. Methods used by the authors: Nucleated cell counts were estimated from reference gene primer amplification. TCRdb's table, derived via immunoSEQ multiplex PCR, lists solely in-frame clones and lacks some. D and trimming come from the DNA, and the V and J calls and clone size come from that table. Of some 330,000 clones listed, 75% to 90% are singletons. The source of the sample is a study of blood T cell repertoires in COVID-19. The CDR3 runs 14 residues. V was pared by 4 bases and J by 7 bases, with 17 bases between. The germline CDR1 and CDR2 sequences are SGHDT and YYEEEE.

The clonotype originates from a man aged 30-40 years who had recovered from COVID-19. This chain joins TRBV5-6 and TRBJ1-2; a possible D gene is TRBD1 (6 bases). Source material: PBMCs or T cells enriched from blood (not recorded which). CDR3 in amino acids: CASSAGQGLPGYTF. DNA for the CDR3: TGTGCCAGCAGCGCAGGCCAGGGGTTACCTGGCTACACCTTC.